The entry below describes one T cell receptor beta chain. TCRdb itself ran the 5' RACE reads through MiXCR, one entry per CDR3 protein. The sample has some 75,000 distinct CDR3 sequences; approximately 14% are singletons. This entry is derived from a study of early T cells in non-severe SARS-CoV-2 infection. This CDR3 is built from 16 residues. From germline, CDR1 is ENHRY and CDR2 SYGVKD. The J segment lost 5 bases and the V segment lost 2 bases, leaving 9 bases of the junction unmatched. The V gene is TRBV10-3, the J gene TRBJ2-1; 7 nucleotides agree with TRBD1. The specimen was whole blood. This clonotype was obtained from an adult who was a healthcare worker with PCR-confirmed SARS-CoV-2 infection or an uninfected control (not recorded which). The DNA of the CDR3 is TGTGCCATCAGTGAGACTGACAGGGCGGTCCACAATGAGCAGTTCTTC. Translated, it gives CAISETDRAVHNEQFF.